A selection of T cell receptor beta chains follows, all from one sample in a study of T cell repertoires in cytomegalovirus infection. TCRdb used MiXCR to reprocess the reads, holding one entry per CDR3 protein. The sample carries around 300,000 distinct CDR3 sequences, more than 8% recorded once. Sample: PBMCs. The receptors originated from a human donor in good health (CMV status not recorded). Some clones in this sample may be carry-over from other donors' samples. Each CDR3 is given with its conserved first and last residue. A D gene is named only where the DNA matches it firmly. Clone size appears in some rows only: once, few, many, or a class for an expanded clone.

CDR3 protein: CASSPRATGELFF
CDR3 DNA: TGTGCCAGCAGTCCGCGGGCCACCGGGGAGCTGTTTTTT
clone size: NA
J gene: TRBJ2-2
V gene: TRBV6-2/TRBV6-3
D gene: NA

CDR3 protein: CATSTDRVNEKLFF
CDR3 DNA: TGTGCCACCAGCACGGACAGGGTGAATGAAAAACTGTTTTTT
clone size: NA
J gene: TRBJ1-4
V gene: TRBV15
D gene: TRBD1

CDR3 protein: CASSLDAGGRIQPQHF
CDR3 DNA: TGTGCCAGCAGCTTAGATGCCGGGGGTAGGATACAGCCCCAGCATTTT
clone size: many
J gene: TRBJ1-5
V gene: TRBV7-2
D gene: NA

CDR3 protein: CASSNGTGAMNTEAFF
CDR3 DNA: TGTGCCAGTAGTAACGGGACAGGGGCGATGAACACTGAAGCTTTCTTT
clone size: NA
J gene: TRBJ1-1
V gene: TRBV19
D gene: TRBD1

CDR3 protein: CTSQKGGGAWQETQYF
CDR3 DNA: TGTACCAGTCAAAAGGGAGGGGGGGCCTGGCAAGAGACCCAGTACTTC
clone size: NA
J gene: TRBJ2-5
V gene: TRBV6-6
D gene: NA

CDR3 protein: CASSETGDSNQPQHF
CDR3 DNA: TGTGCCAGCAGTGAGACAGGAGATAGCAATCAGCCCCAGCATTTT
clone size: NA
J gene: TRBJ1-5
V gene: TRBV6-1
D gene: NA

CDR3 protein: CASSSRTALIGNTIYF
CDR3 DNA: TGTGCCAGTAGTTCCCGGACCGCACTGATCGGAAACACCATATATTTT
clone size: NA
J gene: TRBJ1-3
V gene: TRBV19
D gene: NA

CDR3 protein: CASSLRDHLPYNEQFF
CDR3 DNA: TGTGCCAGCAGTTTACGAGACCATTTACCTTACAATGAGCAGTTCTTC
clone size: many
J gene: TRBJ2-1
V gene: TRBV12-3/TRBV12-4
D gene: NA

CDR3 protein: CASGSGWGFNEQFF
CDR3 DNA: TGTGCCAGCGGTAGCGGGTGGGGTTTCAATGAGCAGTTCTTC
clone size: few
J gene: TRBJ2-1
V gene: TRBV2
D gene: TRBD2

CDR3 protein: CASSMGLRGDTDTQYF
CDR3 DNA: TGTGCCAGTAGTATGGGCCTTAGGGGGGACACAGATACGCAGTATTTT
clone size: NA
J gene: TRBJ2-3
V gene: TRBV19
D gene: NA

CDR3 protein: CATSDLRGGSYNEQFF
CDR3 DNA: TGTGCCACCAGTGATTTGCGGGGGGGATCCTACAATGAGCAGTTCTTC
clone size: many
J gene: TRBJ2-1
V gene: TRBV24-1
D gene: TRBD2

CDR3 protein: CASSLSLAGANEQFF
CDR3 DNA: TGTGCCAGCAGCTTAAGTCTAGCGGGAGCCAATGAGCAGTTCTTC
clone size: NA
J gene: TRBJ2-1
V gene: TRBV7-8
D gene: TRBD2

CDR3 protein: CASSPPGWGGNTIYF
CDR3 DNA: TGTGCCAGCAGTCCCCCGGGTTGGGGTGGAAACACCATATATTTT
clone size: NA
J gene: TRBJ1-3
V gene: TRBV28
D gene: NA

CDR3 protein: CASSVPALLNTEAFF
CDR3 DNA: TGTGCCAGCAGCGTACCCGCACTTTTGAACACTGAAGCTTTCTTT
clone size: NA
J gene: TRBJ1-1
V gene: TRBV7-9
D gene: NA

CDR3 protein: CASSSGLEMTDTQYF
CDR3 DNA: TGTGCCAGCAGCTCGGGACTAGAGATGACAGATACGCAGTATTTT
clone size: NA
J gene: TRBJ2-3
V gene: TRBV7-3
D gene: TRBD2

CDR3 protein: CASSFLDWSVEQFF
CDR3 DNA: TGTGCCAGCAGCTTCCTGGACTGGTCGGTTGAGCAGTTCTTC
clone size: many
J gene: TRBJ2-1
V gene: TRBV7-8
D gene: NA

CDR3 protein: CASSSRAVGETQYF
CDR3 DNA: TGTGCCAGTAGCTCCCGGGCCGTGGGGGAGACCCAGTACTTC
clone size: few
J gene: TRBJ2-5
V gene: TRBV19
D gene: NA

CDR3 protein: CASRRDRATNEKLFF
CDR3 DNA: TGTGCCAGCAGACGAGACAGAGCAACTAATGAAAAACTGTTTTTT
clone size: many
J gene: TRBJ1-4
V gene: TRBV7-2
D gene: NA

CDR3 protein: CASSGGTGLQETQYF
CDR3 DNA: TGTGCCAGCAGCGGGGGGACAGGGCTTCAAGAGACCCAGTACTTC
clone size: NA
J gene: TRBJ2-5
V gene: TRBV7-3
D gene: TRBD1

CDR3 protein: CASTLSGGSNNEQFF
CDR3 DNA: TGTGCCAGCACCCTGAGCGGCGGCAGTAACAATGAGCAGTTCTTC
clone size: few
J gene: TRBJ2-1
V gene: TRBV6-1
D gene: NA

CDR3 protein: CASSPQSGGLYNTQYF
CDR3 DNA: TGCGCCAGCAGCCCCCAAAGCGGGGGGTTGTATAATACGCAGTATTTT
clone size: many
J gene: TRBJ2-3
V gene: TRBV4-3
D gene: TRBD2

CDR3 protein: CASSPGLAGTYNEQFF
CDR3 DNA: TGTGCCAGCTCACCGGGACTAGCGGGTACCTACAATGAGCAGTTCTTC
clone size: few
J gene: TRBJ2-1
V gene: TRBV18
D gene: TRBD2

CDR3 protein: CSARAPGRSTEAFF
CDR3 DNA: TGCAGTGCTAGGGCCCCAGGGCGTAGCACTGAAGCTTTCTTT
clone size: NA
J gene: TRBJ1-1
V gene: TRBV20-1
D gene: NA

CDR3 protein: CASSLEQIYEQYF
CDR3 DNA: TGTGCCAGCAGCTTAGAACAGATCTACGAGCAGTACTTC
clone size: few
J gene: TRBJ2-7
V gene: TRBV11-2
D gene: NA

CDR3 protein: CASSLGRKADTQYF
CDR3 DNA: TGTGCCAGCAGTTTGGGCCGCAAGGCAGATACGCAGTATTTT
clone size: few
J gene: TRBJ2-3
V gene: TRBV28
D gene: NA

CDR3 protein: CASSVNGGYGYTF
CDR3 DNA: TGCGCCAGCAGCGTCAACGGTGGTTATGGCTACACCTTC
clone size: few
J gene: TRBJ1-2
V gene: TRBV5-1
D gene: NA

CDR3 protein: CASSLRLAVREQYF
CDR3 DNA: TGTGCCAGCAGCTTACGACTAGCGGTGCGCGAGCAGTACTTC
clone size: NA
J gene: TRBJ2-7
V gene: TRBV11-2
D gene: TRBD2

CDR3 protein: CASLKLTGPLLDF
CDR3 DNA: TGTGCCAGCCTCAAACTGACAGGTCCCTTATTGGACTTC
clone size: NA
J gene: TRBJ2-7
V gene: TRBV2
D gene: NA

CDR3 protein: CASSLDRGKGLHF
CDR3 DNA: TGTGCCAGCAGCCTGGACAGGGGTAAGGGATTGCATTTT
clone size: NA
J gene: TRBJ1-5
V gene: TRBV11-1
D gene: TRBD1

CDR3 protein: CASTETSGGRNEQFF
CDR3 DNA: TGTGCCAGTACAGAAACTAGCGGGGGGCGCAATGAGCAGTTCTTC
clone size: NA
J gene: TRBJ2-1
V gene: TRBV19
D gene: TRBD2

CDR3 protein: CSARDPNQAGELFF
CDR3 DNA: TGCAGTGCTAGAGATCCAAACCAGGCCGGGGAGCTGTTTTTT
clone size: few
J gene: TRBJ2-2
V gene: TRBV20-1
D gene: NA

CDR3 protein: CSAPGTLNTEAFF
CDR3 DNA: TGCAGTGCTCCAGGGACCCTCAACACTGAAGCTTTCTTT
clone size: few
J gene: TRBJ1-1
V gene: TRBV20-1
D gene: NA

CDR3 protein: CSAALGGALNTGELFF
CDR3 DNA: TGCAGTGCTGCGTTAGGGGGGGCCCTAAACACCGGGGAGCTGTTTTTT
clone size: few
J gene: TRBJ2-2
V gene: TRBV20-1
D gene: NA

CDR3 protein: CASSQDEVGYTEAFF
CDR3 DNA: TGCGCCAGCAGCCAAGACGAGGTGGGATACACTGAAGCTTTCTTT
clone size: NA
J gene: TRBJ1-1
V gene: TRBV4-3
D gene: NA

CDR3 protein: CASSLDGGMETQYF
CDR3 DNA: TGTGCCAGCAGCTTAGACGGGGGTATGGAGACCCAGTACTTC
clone size: NA
J gene: TRBJ2-5
V gene: TRBV7-6
D gene: NA

CDR3 protein: CASSPRGLQGGELFF
CDR3 DNA: TGTGCCAGCAGCCCAAGGGGACTTCAGGGCGGGGAGCTGTTTTTT
clone size: many
J gene: TRBJ2-2
V gene: TRBV7-2
D gene: NA

CDR3 protein: CSAAAGVNEQFF
CDR3 DNA: TGCAGTGCTGCAGCGGGGGTTAATGAGCAGTTCTTC
clone size: NA
J gene: TRBJ2-1
V gene: TRBV20-1
D gene: TRBD2

CDR3 protein: CASSLAGPRNQPQHF
CDR3 DNA: TGTGCCAGCAGCTTAGCAGGTCCTCGCAACCAGCCCCAGCATTTT
clone size: few
J gene: TRBJ1-5
V gene: TRBV7-2
D gene: NA

CDR3 protein: CSAGRQGTNSPLHF
CDR3 DNA: TGCAGTGCTGGGAGACAGGGAACGAATTCACCCCTCCACTTT
clone size: few
J gene: TRBJ1-6
V gene: TRBV20-1
D gene: TRBD1

CDR3 protein: CASSLAIGQGLRGYTF
CDR3 DNA: TGTGCCAGCAGCTTGGCTATTGGACAGGGTCTACGGGGCTACACCTTC
clone size: many
J gene: TRBJ1-2
V gene: TRBV7-2
D gene: TRBD1

CDR3 protein: CASIDNRGRGSKGYTF
CDR3 DNA: TGTGCCAGCATTGATAACAGGGGGCGAGGATCAAAAGGCTACACCTTC
clone size: many
J gene: TRBJ1-2
V gene: TRBV6-1
D gene: TRBD1

CDR3 protein: CSASWGTEAFF
CDR3 DNA: TGCAGTGCTAGCTGGGGAACTGAAGCTTTCTTT
clone size: NA
J gene: TRBJ1-1
V gene: TRBV20-1
D gene: NA

CDR3 protein: CASGLGSETQYF
CDR3 DNA: TGTGCCAGCGGATTGGGGTCGGAGACCCAGTACTTC
clone size: few
J gene: TRBJ2-5
V gene: TRBV6-1
D gene: NA

CDR3 protein: CSVDRPQGGYGYTF
CDR3 DNA: TGCAGCGTTGACCGACCACAGGGGGGTTATGGCTACACCTTC
clone size: once
J gene: TRBJ1-2
V gene: TRBV29-1
D gene: TRBD1

CDR3 protein: CASSLRHPGETQYF
CDR3 DNA: TGTGCCAGCAGCCTCAGACACCCCGGAGAGACCCAGTACTTC
clone size: NA
J gene: TRBJ2-5
V gene: TRBV7-8
D gene: NA

CDR3 protein: CASSFSTQETQYF
CDR3 DNA: TGTGCCAGCAGTTTTTCGACCCAAGAGACCCAGTACTTC
clone size: NA
J gene: TRBJ2-5
V gene: TRBV28
D gene: NA

CDR3 protein: CASSSGLAGLETQYF
CDR3 DNA: TGCGCCAGCAGCTCTGGGCTAGCGGGATTAGAGACCCAGTACTTC
clone size: NA
J gene: TRBJ2-5
V gene: TRBV5-1
D gene: TRBD2

CDR3 protein: CASSLGKAHGYTF
CDR3 DNA: TGTGCCAGCAGTTTAGGGAAAGCCCATGGCTACACCTTC
clone size: few
J gene: TRBJ1-2
V gene: TRBV12-3/TRBV12-4
D gene: NA

CDR3 protein: CASSISTGNNQPQHF
CDR3 DNA: TGTGCCAGCAGCATCTCGACAGGAAACAATCAGCCCCAGCATTTT
clone size: NA
J gene: TRBJ1-5
V gene: TRBV12-3/TRBV12-4
D gene: NA